A single sample is the source of the 22 T cell receptor beta chains below, sequenced in a study of Graves' ophthalmopathy and Graves' hyperthyroidism. The TCR beta CDR3 regions underwent amplification from RNA transcripts. An initial RT-PCR round employing HTBI primers preceded a second-round multiplex PCR. MiXCR, applied by TCRdb to the multiplex PCR reads, yields one record per CDR3 protein. The table lists 400,000 to 500,000 distinct CDR3 sequences, 20% to 25% of them singletons. The sample was peripheral blood. The receptors originated from a woman between 18 and 29 years old with stable Graves' hyperthyroidism.

This clonotype was seen many times. V gene TRBV12-3 or TRBV12-4 combines with J gene TRBJ2-5; 9 bases are a match to TRBD2. V shed 6 bases, J shed 5 bases, and the junction held 4 bases outside the gene matches. The CDR3 extends over 13 amino acids. Here the CDR3 reads CASSGLATETQYF. CDR3 sequence (DNA): TGTGCCAGCAGCGGACTAGCGACCGAGACCCAGTACTTC.

In this sample, this clonotype turned up a few times. The CDR3 loop is CASSPRGGVNTGELFF. The CDR3 DNA reads as TGTGCCAGCTCACCACGAGGGGGAGTGAACACCGGGGAGCTGTTTTTT. The J gene is TRBJ2-2, the V gene TRBV18; D might be TRBD1 (6 bases). This CDR3 comprises 16 residues. The germline gives CDR1 KGHSH, CDR2 LQKENI. The V gene lost 1 base and the J gene lost 1 base, with 10 bases spanning the gap. Based on the CDR3 plus reference TRBV18 and TRBJ2-2, the full variable domain is NAGVMQNPRHLVRRRGQEARLRCSPMKGHSHVYWYRQLPEEGLKFMVYLQKENIIDESGMPKERFSAEFPKEGPSILRIQQVVRGDSAAYFCASSPRGGVNTGELFFGEGSRLTVL.

This clonotype was detected many times. The chain is built from TRBV20-1 and TRBJ2-7; D uncertain. This CDR3 is built from 14 residues. Trimming took 6 bases from V and 0 from J, leaving 15 bases between them. CDR1 and CDR2 from the germline V gene are DFQATT and SNEGSKA (reference sequence). CDR3 DNA: TGCAGTGCCCTCGGGCTAGTCATCTCCTACGAGCAGTACTTC. It yields the protein CSALGLVISYEQYF.

This clonotype was recorded many times. The chain couples TRBV30 to TRBJ2-4; D may be TRBD2 (5 bases). CDR3 length: 13 residues. Germline values: CDR1 GTSNPN, CDR2 SVGIG (reference sequence). Between the trimmed V and J ends, which lost 4 bases and 3 bases, there was a span of 10 bases. The CDR3 here is CAWNTGVKNIQYF. In DNA, the CDR3 is TGTGCCTGGAACACCGGGGTCAAAAACATTCAGTACTTC. The full variable domain, its missing parts supplied by reference TRBV30 and TRBJ2-4, is SQTIHQWPATLVQPVGSPLSLECTVEGTSNPNLYWYRQAAGRGLQLLFYSVGIGQISSEVPQNLSASRPQDRQFILSSKKLLLSDSGFYLCAWNTGVKNIQYFGAGTRLSVL.

This clonotype has a count of ten or more. This sequence joins TRBV2 and TRBJ1-4; D unclear. The germline gives CDR1 SNHLY, CDR2 FYNNEI. Trimming pared 1 base from V and 7 bases from J, leaving 7 bases between. CDR3 length equals 13 residues. The CDR3 loop reads CASSEDGVEKLFF. The CDR3 DNA reads TGTGCCAGCAGTGAAGATGGGGTTGAAAAACTGTTTTTT.

In this sample, this clonotype turned up many times. The V call is TRBV6-1, the J call TRBJ1-5; D gene unclear. V lost 5 bases, J lost 7 bases, and 12 bases lay in between. The CDR3 runs 13 residues. Germline lookup yields CDR1 MNHNS and CDR2 SASEGT. Here the CDR3 DNA reads TGTGCCAGCAGTCCCGGAGCGGTGCAGCCCCAGCATTTT. Amino acids: CASSPGAVQPQHF.

This clonotype was observed many times. The V and J genes are TRBV20-1 and TRBJ2-7; D assignment may be TRBD1 or TRBD2 (5 bases each). Germline lookup yields CDR1 DFQATT and CDR2 SNEGSKA (reference sequence). The CDR3 has 12 amino acids. V dropped 3 bases and J dropped 2 bases, with 8 bases sitting between them. This CDR3 is CSASGTPYEQYF. CDR3 sequence (DNA): TGCAGTGCTAGCGGGACCCCCTACGAGCAGTACTTC.

This clonotype has ten or more counts. V and J are TRBV2 and TRBJ1-2; no definite D call. With 8 bases removed from V and 8 bases from J, the gap between germline ends came to 12 bases. There are 11 residues in the CDR3. Germline V gene lookup returns CDR1 SNHLY and CDR2 FYNNEI. As DNA, the CDR3 is TGTGCCAGCGGTCCGTTGTGGGGCTACACCTTC. Residues: CASGPLWGYTF.

There are many counts of this clonotype. The chain combines TRBV6-5 with TRBJ1-5; weak D call: TRBD1 (6 bases). This CDR3 is built from 14 residues. Trimming took 5 bases from V and 7 from J, leaving 15 bases between them. CDR1 is MNHEY, CDR2 SVGAGI, per germline. CDR3 sequence (DNA): TGTGCCAGCAGTCTCAGGGGACCTTACCAGCCCCAGCATTTT. Amino acid sequence: CASSLRGPYQPQHF.

This clonotype was recorded many times. The chain recombines TRBV28 with TRBJ1-1; D is unresolved. CDR1 and CDR2 (germline): MDHEN, SYDVKM. The CDR3 is 14 amino acids. Deletions cut 6 bases from V and 0 bases from J, with 11 bases between. The CDR3 reads CASSKTSMNTEAFF. The CDR3 region has the DNA TGTGCCAGCAGCAAGACGTCTATGAACACTGAAGCTTTCTTT.

V usage is TRBV12-3 or TRBV12-4 and J usage is TRBJ2-5; unclear D gene. Trimming shortened V by 5 bases and J by 5 bases, and 18 bases separated the two germline ends. CDR3 length equals 15 residues. The CDR3 here is CASSLNGVSWETQYF. In nucleotides, the CDR3 is TGTGCCAGCAGTCTGAATGGGGTCAGCTGGGAGACCCAGTACTTC.

In this sample, this clonotype turned up a few times. This chain connects TRBV30 to TRBJ1-5; weak D call: TRBD1 (6 bases). The CDR3 runs 16 residues. V lost 3 bases to trimming and J lost 2 bases, with 17 bases between them. Germline V gene data show CDR1 as GTSNPN and CDR2 as SVGIG (reference sequence). The CDR3 coding sequence is TGTGCCTGGAGCTTAGCCAGCTCAGGGGGCAATCAGCCCCAGCATTTT. Amino acids: CAWSLASSGGNQPQHF. The full variable domain, completed using reference TRBV30 and TRBJ1-5, is SQTIHQWPATLVQPVGSPLSLECTVEGTSNPNLYWYRQAAGRGLQLLFYSVGIGQISSEVPQNLSASRPQDRQFILSSKKLLLSDSGFYLCAWSLASSGGNQPQHFGDGTRLSIL.

This clonotype has at least ten counts. The rearrangement joins TRBV28 to TRBJ2-7, with TRBD2 identical over 9 bases. The trim removed 1 base at V and 3 bases at J, leaving 13 bases unmatched. CDR3 length equals 18 residues. The germline V gene has CDR1 MDHEN and CDR2 SYDVKM. CDR3 sequence (DNA): TGTGCCAGCAGTTTATATCCCCTAAAGATTAGCGGGAGCTACGAGCAGTACTTC. Translation gives CASSLYPLKISGSYEQYF.

This clonotype was counted at least ten times. The CDR3: CASSLGDKQYF. The CDR3 DNA is TGTGCCAGCAGCTTAGGGGATAAGCAGTACTTC. The chain couples TRBV7-9 to TRBJ2-7; D ambiguous. The CDR3 spans 11 residues. The V and J ends lost 1 base and 8 bases respectively, with 6 bases between them. Germline loops: CDR1 SEHNR, CDR2 FQNEAQ (reference sequence).

In this sample, this clonotype turned up many times. The chain couples TRBV6-1 to TRBJ2-7, with D maybe TRBD2 (6 bases). The V and J ends lost 6 bases and 5 bases respectively, with 8 bases between them. This CDR3 comprises 11 residues. Germline CDR1 is MNHNS and CDR2 is SASEGT. CDR3 DNA sequence: TGTGCCAGCAGGGCTAGCGACGAGCAGTACTTC. Protein product: CASRASDEQYF.

At least ten counts were recorded for this clonotype. CDR3 protein: CSGRLAGGPIGELFF. For the CDR3, the DNA is TGCAGCGGTAGACTAGCGGGAGGGCCAATCGGGGAGCTGTTTTTT. The chain joins TRBV29-1 to TRBJ2-2; TRBD2 matches 14 bases. This CDR3 contains 15 residues. Germline assignment: CDR1 SQVTM and CDR2 ANQGSEA. V lost 7 bases, J lost 7 bases, and 8 bases stayed unmatched.

V and J are TRBV6-1 and TRBJ2-5; no reliable D call. Germline values: CDR1 MNHNS, CDR2 SASEGT. The V gene lost 5 bases and the J gene lost 5 bases, with 12 bases spanning the gap. The CDR3 runs to 13 residues. CDR3 DNA: TGTGCCAGCAGTCGGCCAGCTGGGGAGACCCAGTACTTC. Residues: CASSRPAGETQYF.

This clonotype has a count of ten or more. The CDR3 DNA reads as TGTGCCAGCACCCAGGGGGCAGGGGGGAGCTCTGGAAACACCATATATTTT. This sequence encodes CASTQGAGGSSGNTIYF. The J gene is TRBJ1-3, the V gene TRBV28; 8 nucleotides agree with TRBD1. Trimming removed 7 bases from V and 0 bases from J; junction bases left unmatched: 11. Germline CDR1 reads MDHEN; CDR2 reads SYDVKM. The CDR3 is made up of 17 amino acids.

This clonotype was found a few times. The V call is TRBV6-1, the J call TRBJ1-6; D remains ambiguous. The germline V gene encodes CDR1 MNHNS and CDR2 SASEGT. Deletions cut 6 bases from V and 6 bases from J, with 9 bases between. The CDR3 sequence is 13 residues long. The CDR3 spells CASRKETNSPLHF. The CDR3, as DNA: TGTGCCAGCAGGAAGGAGACTAATTCACCCCTCCACTTT.

This clonotype came up once. The rearrangement uses TRBV2 and TRBJ1-2, with D tentatively TRBD1 (6 bases). The CDR3 is 12 residues long. Germline CDR1 and CDR2: SNHLY and FYNNEI. Trimming stripped 7 bases from V and 7 bases from J, with 13 bases between. Written as DNA, the CDR3 is TGTGCCAGCACCGCAGGGGATACTGGCTACACCTTC. Translating it yields CASTAGDTGYTF.

This clonotype was seen many times. The chain carries TRBV11-1 and TRBJ2-7; TRBD1 agrees at 9 bases. Germline-derived CDR1 and CDR2 are SGHAT and FQDESV (reference sequence). With 5 bases clipped from V and 1 base from J, the junction kept 6 bases outside the gene matches. The CDR3 covers 15 residues. The CDR3 is CASSQPGQGSYEQYF. The CDR3 bases are TGTGCCAGCAGCCAGCCGGGACAGGGTTCCTACGAGCAGTACTTC.

This clonotype was detected a few times. A much larger clone differs by one base, so this may be a read error. This rearrangement joins TRBV29-1 to TRBJ1-1; D may be TRBD1 (5 bases). Germline values: CDR1 SQVTM, CDR2 ANQGSEA. CDR3 length equals 12 residues. Here the CDR3 reads CSVEGGWTEACF. In nucleotides, the CDR3 is TGCAGCGTTGAGGGGGGTTGGACTGAAGCTTGCTTT.